A selection of T cell receptor beta chains follows, all from one sample in a study of shared clonotypes between healthy human individuals. Data came from immunoSEQ multiplex PCR; TCRdb stores just in-frame clones and leaves some out. The repertoire holds roughly 2 million clones, with approximately 95% as singletons. The material sequenced was naive CD4+ T cells sorted from blood. The source of these receptors is a man younger than 30 in good health. Both conserved end residues are part of each CDR3. The D gene is left open where the match is weak. Some rows mark clone size as missing; the rest say once, few, many or name a class of expanded clone.

j_gene | v_gene | len | d_gene | abundance | CDR3aa | CDR3nt
TRBJ1-6 | TRBV7-2 | 19 | . | once | CASSLTGAFRAEVNSPLHF | TGTGCCAGCAGCTTAACAGGTGCGTTCCGGGCAGAAGTTAATTCACCCCTCCACTTT
TRBJ1-2 | TRBV27 | 13 | . | . | CASSFGRAYGYTF | TGTGCCAGCAGTTTTGGGAGGGCCTATGGCTACACCTTC
TRBJ2-7 | TRBV5-4 | 14 | TRBD2 | . | CASSLGGGADEQYF | TGTGCCAGCAGCCTCGGCGGGGGGGCGGACGAGCAGTACTTC
TRBJ1-1 | TRBV5-1 | 15 | . | . | CASSSKTEPRTEAFF | TGCGCCAGCAGCTCGAAGACAGAGCCTCGCACTGAAGCTTTCTTT
TRBJ2-3 | TRBV6-5 | 13 | . | . | CASRQPGADTQYF | TGTGCCAGCAGGCAGCCCGGGGCAGATACGCAGTATTTT
TRBJ1-6 | TRBV5-8 | 15 | TRBD1 | . | CASSWSRDRVSPLHF | TGTGCCAGCAGCTGGAGCCGGGACAGGGTTTCACCCCTCCACTTT
TRBJ1-5 | TRBV19 | 16 | . | . | CASSIFGQDSNQPQHF | TGTGCCAGTAGTATATTTGGGCAGGATAGCAATCAGCCCCAGCATTTT
TRBJ1-5 | TRBV27 | 16 | . | . | CASSLRGDGALGTQHF | TGTGCCAGCAGCCTCCGGGGAGACGGTGCGTTAGGAACCCAGCATTTT
TRBJ1-2 | TRBV27 | 15 | . | . | CASSGRRDMTYGYTF | TGTGCCAGCAGTGGGCGCCGGGACATGACCTATGGCTACACCTTC
TRBJ1-4 | TRBV6-6 | 14 | TRBD1 | . | CASSKTGGGEKLFF | TGTGCCAGCAGTAAGACAGGGGGAGGTGAAAAACTGTTTTTT
TRBJ2-5 | TRBV2 | 15 | TRBD1 | once | CASSTGQGSLETQYF | TGTGCCAGCAGCACGGGACAGGGGTCTCTCGAGACCCAGTACTTC
TRBJ1-5 | TRBV7-9 | 15 | TRBD1 | . | CASSRQGTGNQPQHF | TGTGCCAGCAGCCGACAGGGGACAGGCAATCAGCCCCAGCATTTT
TRBJ1-3 | TRBV7-8 | 12 | . | . | CASGGGENTIYF | TGTGCCAGCGGGGGTGGGGAGAACACCATATATTTT
TRBJ1-4 | TRBV6-5 | 14 | . | . | CASRRDSTNEKLFF | TGTGCCAGCAGACGGGACTCAACTAATGAAAAACTGTTTTTT
TRBJ1-1 | TRBV18 | 17 | TRBD1 | . | CASSPFGTGGTLSEAFF | TGTGCCAGCTCACCATTTGGGACAGGGGGTACGCTCTCTGAAGCTTTCTTT
TRBJ2-5 | TRBV11-2 | 17 | TRBD2 | . | CASSFFRGLAEQETQYF | TGTGCCAGCAGCTTCTTTCGTGGACTAGCGGAGCAAGAGACCCAGTACTTC
TRBJ1-1 | TRBV4-2 | 15 | . | . | CASSQHSGGSTEAFF | TGTGCCAGCAGCCAACATTCAGGAGGGAGCACTGAAGCTTTCTTT
TRBJ2-7 | TRBV18 | 16 | TRBD2 | . | CASSPSLAGGSDEQYF | TGTGCCAGCTCACCTTCACTAGCGGGGGGTTCCGACGAGCAGTACTTC
TRBJ2-1 | TRBV2 | 14 | . | . | CASSVDVTYNEQFF | TGTGCCAGCAGTGTGGACGTGACCTACAATGAGCAGTTCTTC
TRBJ2-4 | TRBV21-1 | 15 | . | . | CASSPLGQGKNIQYF | TGTGCCAGCAGCCCCTTGGGACAGGGGAAAAACATTCAGTACTTC
TRBJ2-5 | TRBV4-2 | 18 | . | . | CASSGKMGLRGAVETQYF | TGTGCCAGCAGCGGAAAAATGGGCCTCCGGGGGGCCGTTGAGACCCAGTACTTC
TRBJ2-4 | TRBV6-6 | 15 | TRBD1 | . | CASSYSGQDRNIQYF | TGTGCCAGCAGTTACTCTGGACAGGATCGAAACATTCAGTACTTC
TRBJ1-2 | TRBV15 | 12 | . | . | CATSRGEAGYTF | TGTGCCACCAGCAGAGGAGAGGCCGGCTACACCTTC
TRBJ2-5 | TRBV11-2 | 15 | TRBD1 | . | CASSAPGQSQETQYF | TGTGCCAGCAGCGCGCCGGGACAGAGCCAAGAGACCCAGTACTTC
TRBJ1-5 | TRBV5-1 | 13 | . | . | CASRDDSNQPQHF | TGCGCCAGCAGGGACGATAGCAATCAGCCCCAGCATTTT
TRBJ2-3 | TRBV29-1 | 16 | . | . | CSVERWTDHGTDTQYF | TGCAGCGTTGAACGCTGGACCGACCACGGCACAGATACGCAGTATTTT
TRBJ1-2 | TRBV27 | 14 | . | . | CASSSPEGGYGYTF | TGTGCCAGCAGTTCCCCCGAGGGTGGGTATGGCTACACCTTC
TRBJ1-3 | TRBV5-8 | 14 | . | . | CASSFRDNGNTIYF | TGTGCCAGCAGCTTCCGGGACAATGGAAACACCATATATTTT
TRBJ2-2 | TRBV4-1 | 18 | . | . | CASSQDRRLPGYTGELFF | TGCGCCAGCAGCCAAGACCGAAGGCTCCCAGGGTACACCGGGGAGCTGTTTTTT
TRBJ2-5 | TRBV11-1 | 15 | . | . | CASSIGRAPQETQYF | TGTGCCAGCAGCATCGGGCGGGCCCCCCAAGAGACCCAGTACTTC
TRBJ2-7 | TRBV18 | 15 | . | . | CASSPFGPGTYEQYF | TGTGCCAGCTCACCATTCGGACCGGGTACCTACGAGCAGTACTTC
TRBJ2-5 | TRBV30 | 14 | . | . | CAWSRPGAQETQYF | TGTGCCTGGTCCAGACCGGGAGCGCAAGAGACCCAGTACTTC
TRBJ2-1 | TRBV7-3 | 16 | . | . | CASSFDSVPPYNEQFF | TGTGCCAGCAGCTTCGACAGCGTACCTCCCTACAATGAGCAGTTCTTC
TRBJ1-4 | TRBV9 | 12 | . | . | CASSANKGKLFF | TGTGCCAGCAGCGCGAACAAGGGAAAACTGTTTTTT
TRBJ2-7 | TRBV5-1 | 14 | TRBD2 | . | CASSPRLAGGEQYF | TGCGCCAGCAGCCCCCGACTAGCGGGAGGCGAGCAGTACTTC
TRBJ2-3 | TRBV2 | 11 | . | . | CASRAVDTQYF | TGTGCCAGCAGGGCGGTAGATACGCAGTATTTT
TRBJ1-5 | TRBV30 | 14 | TRBD1 | . | CAWRDTGGNQPQHF | TGTGCCTGGAGGGACACAGGGGGAAATCAGCCCCAGCATTTT
TRBJ1-5 | TRBV2 | 15 | . | . | CASRAGQPTAQPQHF | TGTGCCAGCAGGGCCGGACAGCCAACGGCTCAGCCCCAGCATTTT
TRBJ2-6 | TRBV7-9 | 19 | . | . | CASRTAPDSPGFGANVLTF | TGTGCCAGCAGGACCGCCCCCGACAGTCCCGGGTTTGGGGCCAACGTCCTGACTTTC
TRBJ1-4 | TRBV5-6 | 14 | . | . | CASSLGKTNEKLFF | TGTGCCAGCAGCTTGGGGAAAACTAATGAAAAACTGTTTTTT
TRBJ2-1 | TRBV27 | 15 | TRBD2 | . | CASSLRRGGSNEQFF | TGTGCCAGCAGTTTAAGGCGGGGGGGTTCAAATGAGCAGTTCTTC
TRBJ2-7 | TRBV30 | 15 | TRBD1 | . | CAWSTPRQGTYEQYF | TGTGCCTGGAGTACCCCCCGACAGGGGACGTACGAGCAGTACTTC
TRBJ2-1 | TRBV4-1 | 16 | . | . | CASSQGEGEYYNEQFF | TGCGCCAGCAGCCAAGGAGAGGGGGAATATTACAATGAGCAGTTCTTC
TRBJ2-5 | TRBV5-1 | 15 | TRBD1 | . | CASSLITGGMETQYF | TGCGCCAGCAGCTTGATAACAGGGGGCATGGAGACCCAGTACTTC
TRBJ1-3 | TRBV6-1 | 16 | . | . | CASSETGALTGNTIYF | TGTGCCAGCAGTGAAACCGGGGCCCTTACTGGAAACACCATATATTTT
TRBJ1-2 | TRBV6-5 | 14 | . | . | CASSRDNDGYGYTF | TGTGCCAGCAGCCGTGACAATGACGGCTATGGCTACACCTTC
TRBJ2-1 | TRBV7-9 | 14 | TRBD2 | once | CASSSAGGINEQFF | TGTGCCAGCAGCTCAGCGGGAGGGATCAATGAGCAGTTCTTC
TRBJ1-1 | TRBV28 | 15 | TRBD1 | . | CASTLGGTGGTEAFF | TGTGCCAGCACGCTTGGCGGGACAGGGGGCACTGAAGCTTTCTTT
TRBJ2-5 | TRBV6-8 | 16 | TRBD2 | . | CASSWGTSGVRETQYF | TGTGCCAGCAGTTGGGGGACTAGCGGGGTTCGGGAGACCCAGTACTTC
TRBJ1-4 | TRBV5-1 | 15 | . | . | CASSSRTATNEKLFF | TGCGCCAGCAGCTCGAGGACAGCAACTAATGAAAAACTGTTTTTT
TRBJ2-1 | TRBV9 | 14 | . | once | CASSVDPTYNEQFF | TGTGCCAGCAGCGTAGATCCTACCTACAATGAGCAGTTCTTC
TRBJ1-1 | TRBV2 | 15 | . | . | CASSAWTRGDTEAFF | TGTGCCAGCAGTGCATGGACCCGGGGGGACACTGAAGCTTTCTTT
TRBJ1-1 | TRBV18 | 13 | . | . | CASSQSRDTEAFF | TGTGCCAGCTCACAGTCCAGGGACACTGAAGCTTTCTTT
TRBJ2-7 | TRBV5-1 | 17 | TRBD1 | . | CASSWGQGEMNTYEQYF | TGCGCCAGCAGCTGGGGACAGGGCGAAATGAACACCTACGAGCAGTACTTC